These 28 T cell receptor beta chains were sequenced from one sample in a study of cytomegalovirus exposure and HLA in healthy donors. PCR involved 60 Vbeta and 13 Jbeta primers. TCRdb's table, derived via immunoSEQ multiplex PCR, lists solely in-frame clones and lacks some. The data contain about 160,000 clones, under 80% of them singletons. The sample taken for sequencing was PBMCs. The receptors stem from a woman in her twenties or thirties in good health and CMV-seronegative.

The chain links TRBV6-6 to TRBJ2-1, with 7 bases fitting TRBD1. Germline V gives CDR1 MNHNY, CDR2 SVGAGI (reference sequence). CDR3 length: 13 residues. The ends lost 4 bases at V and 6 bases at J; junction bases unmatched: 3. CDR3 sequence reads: CASSFWDSNEQFF. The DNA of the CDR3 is TGTGCCAGCAGTTTCTGGGACAGCAATGAGCAGTTCTTC.

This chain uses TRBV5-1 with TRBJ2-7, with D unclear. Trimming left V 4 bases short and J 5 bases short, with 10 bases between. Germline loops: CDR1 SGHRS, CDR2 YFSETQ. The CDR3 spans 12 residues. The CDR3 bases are TGCGCCAGCAGCAAGGAGTTCAACGAGCAGTACTTC. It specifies CASSKEFNEQYF.

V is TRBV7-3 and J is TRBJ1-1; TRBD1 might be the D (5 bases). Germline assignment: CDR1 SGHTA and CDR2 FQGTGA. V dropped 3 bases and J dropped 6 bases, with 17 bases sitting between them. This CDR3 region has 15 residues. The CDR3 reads CASSLTGGRDAEAFF. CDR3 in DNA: TGTGCCAGCAGCTTGACCGGCGGGAGGGACGCTGAAGCTTTCTTT.

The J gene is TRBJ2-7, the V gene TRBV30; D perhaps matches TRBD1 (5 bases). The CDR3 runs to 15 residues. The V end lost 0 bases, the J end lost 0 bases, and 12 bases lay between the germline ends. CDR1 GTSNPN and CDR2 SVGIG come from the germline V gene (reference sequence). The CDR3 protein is CAWSVGQGVSYEQYF. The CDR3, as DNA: TGTGCCTGGAGTGTAGGCCAGGGCGTCTCCTACGAGCAGTACTTC. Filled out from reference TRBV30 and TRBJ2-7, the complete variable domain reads SQTIHQWPATLVQPVGSPLSLECTVEGTSNPNLYWYRQAAGRGLQLLFYSVGIGQISSEVPQNLSASRPQDRQFILSSKKLLLSDSGFYLCAWSVGQGVSYEQYFGPGTRLTVT.

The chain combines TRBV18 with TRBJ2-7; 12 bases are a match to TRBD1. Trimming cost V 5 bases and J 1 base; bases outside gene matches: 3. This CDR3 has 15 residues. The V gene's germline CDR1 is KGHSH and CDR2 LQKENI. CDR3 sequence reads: CASSGTGGASYEQYF. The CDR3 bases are TGTGCCAGCTCAGGGACAGGGGGCGCTTCCTACGAGCAGTACTTC.

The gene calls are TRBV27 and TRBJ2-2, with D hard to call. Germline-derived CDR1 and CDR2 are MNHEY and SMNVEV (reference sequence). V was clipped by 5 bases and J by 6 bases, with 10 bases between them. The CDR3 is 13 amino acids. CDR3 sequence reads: CASSPIEPGELFF. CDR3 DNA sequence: TGTGCCAGCAGTCCCATAGAGCCCGGGGAGCTGTTTTTT.

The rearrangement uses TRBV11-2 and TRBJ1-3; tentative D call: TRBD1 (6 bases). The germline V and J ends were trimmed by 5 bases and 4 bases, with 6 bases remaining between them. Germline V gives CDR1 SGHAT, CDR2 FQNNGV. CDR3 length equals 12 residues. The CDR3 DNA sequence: TGTGCCAGCAGCACAGGGGGAAACACCATATATTTT. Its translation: CASSTGGNTIYF.

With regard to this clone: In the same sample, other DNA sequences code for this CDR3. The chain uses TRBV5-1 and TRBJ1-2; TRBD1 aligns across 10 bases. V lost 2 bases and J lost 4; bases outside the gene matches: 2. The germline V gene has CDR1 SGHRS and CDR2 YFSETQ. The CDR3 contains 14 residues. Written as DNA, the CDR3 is TGCGCCAGCAGCTTCGGGACAGGGGCCTATGGCTACACCTTC. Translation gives CASSFGTGAYGYTF.

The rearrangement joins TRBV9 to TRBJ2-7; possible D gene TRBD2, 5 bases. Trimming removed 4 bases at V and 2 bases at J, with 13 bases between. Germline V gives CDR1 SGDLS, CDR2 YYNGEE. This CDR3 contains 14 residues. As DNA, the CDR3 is TGTGCCAGCAGCCCAGCACGAGGGCCCTACGAGCAGTACTTC. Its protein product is CASSPARGPYEQYF.

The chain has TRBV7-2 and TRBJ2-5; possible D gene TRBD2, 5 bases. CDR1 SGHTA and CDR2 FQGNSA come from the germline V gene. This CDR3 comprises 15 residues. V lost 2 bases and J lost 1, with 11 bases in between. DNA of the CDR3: TGTGCCAGCAGCTTACAGCGGTACCTCCAAGAGACCCAGTACTTC. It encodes CASSLQRYLQETQYF. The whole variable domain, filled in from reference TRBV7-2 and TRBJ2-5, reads GAGVSQSPSNKVTEKGKDVELRCDPISGHTALYWYRQSLGQGLEFLIYFQGNSAPDKSGLPSDRFSAERTGGSVSTLTIQRTQQEDSAVYLCASSLQRYLQETQYFGPGTRLLVL.

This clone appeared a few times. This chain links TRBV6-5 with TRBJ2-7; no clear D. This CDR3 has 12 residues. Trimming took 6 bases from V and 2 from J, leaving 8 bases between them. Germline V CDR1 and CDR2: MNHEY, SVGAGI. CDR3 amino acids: CASSQAPYEQYF. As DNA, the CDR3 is TGTGCCAGCAGCCAGGCCCCCTACGAGCAGTACTTC.

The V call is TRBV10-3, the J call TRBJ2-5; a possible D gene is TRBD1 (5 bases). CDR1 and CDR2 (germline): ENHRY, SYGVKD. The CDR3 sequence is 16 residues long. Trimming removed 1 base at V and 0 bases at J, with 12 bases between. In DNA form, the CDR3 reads TGTGCCATCAGTGAGTTGGGGCCAATGTACCAAGAGACCCAGTACTTC. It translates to CAISELGPMYQETQYF.

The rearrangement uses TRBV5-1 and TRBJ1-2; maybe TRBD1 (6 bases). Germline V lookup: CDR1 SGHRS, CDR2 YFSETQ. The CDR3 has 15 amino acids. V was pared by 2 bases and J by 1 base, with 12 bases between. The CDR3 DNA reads TGCGCCAGCAGCTTCGGACAGTACCTTAACTATGGCTACACCTTC. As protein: CASSFGQYLNYGYTF.

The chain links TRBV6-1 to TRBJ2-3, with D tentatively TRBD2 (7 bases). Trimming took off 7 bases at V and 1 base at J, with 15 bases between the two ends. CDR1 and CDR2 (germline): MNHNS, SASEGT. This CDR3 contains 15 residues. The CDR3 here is CASITGGGGTDTQYF. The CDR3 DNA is TGTGCCAGCATTACGGGCGGGGGCGGCACAGATACGCAGTATTTT.

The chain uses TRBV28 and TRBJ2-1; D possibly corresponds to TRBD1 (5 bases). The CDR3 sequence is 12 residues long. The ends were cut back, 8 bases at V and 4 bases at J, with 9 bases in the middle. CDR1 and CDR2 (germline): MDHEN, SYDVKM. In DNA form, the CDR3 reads TGTGCCAGCGCGACAGTGTACAATGAGCAGTTCTTC. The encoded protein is CASATVYNEQFF. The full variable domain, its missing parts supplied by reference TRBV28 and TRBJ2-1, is DVKVTQSSRYLVKRTGEKVFLECVQDMDHENMFWYRQDPGLGLRLIYFSYDVKMKEKGDIPEGYSVSREKKERFSLILESASTNQTSMYLCASATVYNEQFFGPGTRLTVL.

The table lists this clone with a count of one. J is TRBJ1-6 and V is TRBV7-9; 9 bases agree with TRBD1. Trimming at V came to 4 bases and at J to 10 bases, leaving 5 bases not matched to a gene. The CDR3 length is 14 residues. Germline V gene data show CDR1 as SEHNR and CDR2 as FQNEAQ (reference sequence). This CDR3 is CASSSGTGWSPLHF. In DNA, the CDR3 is TGTGCCAGCAGCTCAGGGACAGGGTGGTCACCCCTCCACTTT.

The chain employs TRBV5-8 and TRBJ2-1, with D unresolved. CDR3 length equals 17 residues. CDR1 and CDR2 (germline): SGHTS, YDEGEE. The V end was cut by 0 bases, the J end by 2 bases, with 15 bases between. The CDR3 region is CASSLGATWSPYNEQFF. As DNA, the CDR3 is TGTGCCAGCAGCTTGGGCGCTACTTGGTCACCCTACAATGAGCAGTTCTTC.

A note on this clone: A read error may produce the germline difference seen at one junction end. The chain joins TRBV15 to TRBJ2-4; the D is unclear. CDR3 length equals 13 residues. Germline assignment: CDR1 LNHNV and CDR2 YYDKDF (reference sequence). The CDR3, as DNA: TGTGCCACCAGCAGAGATAGTAAGAACAGTCAGTACTTC. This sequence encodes CATSRDSKNSQYF.

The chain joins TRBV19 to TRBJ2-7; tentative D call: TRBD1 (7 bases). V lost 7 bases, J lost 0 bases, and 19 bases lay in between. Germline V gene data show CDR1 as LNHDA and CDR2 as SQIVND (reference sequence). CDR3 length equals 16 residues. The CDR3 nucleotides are TGTGCCAGTACTAGAGCCCACAGGGGAGGCTCCTACGAGCAGTACTTC. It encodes CASTRAHRGGSYEQYF.

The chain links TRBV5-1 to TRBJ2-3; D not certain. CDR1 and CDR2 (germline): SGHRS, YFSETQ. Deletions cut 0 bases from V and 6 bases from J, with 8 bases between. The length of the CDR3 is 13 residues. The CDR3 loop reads CASSLGLRDTQYF. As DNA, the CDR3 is TGCGCCAGCAGCTTGGGGTTGCGGGATACGCAGTATTTT.

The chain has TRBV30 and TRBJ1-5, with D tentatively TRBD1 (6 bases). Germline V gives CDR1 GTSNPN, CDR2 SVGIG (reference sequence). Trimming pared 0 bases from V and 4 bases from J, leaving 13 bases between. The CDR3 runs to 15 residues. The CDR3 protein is CAWSVRQAANQPQHF. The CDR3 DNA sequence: TGTGCCTGGAGTGTACGACAGGCCGCAAATCAGCCCCAGCATTTT.

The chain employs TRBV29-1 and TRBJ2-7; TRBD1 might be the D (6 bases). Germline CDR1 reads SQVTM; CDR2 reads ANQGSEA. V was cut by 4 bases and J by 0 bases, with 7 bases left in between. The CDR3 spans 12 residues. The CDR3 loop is CSVVDSSYEQYF. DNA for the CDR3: TGCAGCGTTGTGGACAGCTCCTACGAGCAGTACTTC.

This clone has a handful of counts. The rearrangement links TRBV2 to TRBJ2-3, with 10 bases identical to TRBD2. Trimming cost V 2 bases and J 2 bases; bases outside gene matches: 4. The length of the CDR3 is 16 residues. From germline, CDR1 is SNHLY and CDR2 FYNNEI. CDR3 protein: CASSELAGAFTDTQYF. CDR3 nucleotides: TGTGCCAGCAGTGAACTAGCGGGGGCCTTCACAGATACGCAGTATTTT.

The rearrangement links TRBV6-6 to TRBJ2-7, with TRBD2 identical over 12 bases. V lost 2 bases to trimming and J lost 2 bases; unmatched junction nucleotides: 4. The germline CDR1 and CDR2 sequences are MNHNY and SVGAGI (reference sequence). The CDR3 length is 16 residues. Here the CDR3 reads CASSYTSGGPTYEQYF. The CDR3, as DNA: TGTGCCAGCAGTTACACTAGCGGGGGGCCCACCTACGAGCAGTACTTC.

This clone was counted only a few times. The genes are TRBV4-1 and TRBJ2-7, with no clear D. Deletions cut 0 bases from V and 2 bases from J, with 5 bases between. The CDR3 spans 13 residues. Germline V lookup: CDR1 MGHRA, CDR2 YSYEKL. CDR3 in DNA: TGCGCCAGCAGCCAAGATGAGGCCTACGAGCAGTACTTC. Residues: CASSQDEAYEQYF.

CDR3 residues: CATSMGRVSYSNQPQHF. CDR3 bases: TGCGCCACCTCAATGGGCAGGGTCAGCTATAGCAATCAGCCCCAGCATTTT. J is TRBJ1-5 and V is TRBV23-1; tentative D call: TRBD1 (5 bases). TRBV23-1 is assigned to the ORF class and has an uncertain function. The length of the CDR3 is 17 residues. V dropped 10 bases and J dropped 0 bases, with 22 bases sitting between them.

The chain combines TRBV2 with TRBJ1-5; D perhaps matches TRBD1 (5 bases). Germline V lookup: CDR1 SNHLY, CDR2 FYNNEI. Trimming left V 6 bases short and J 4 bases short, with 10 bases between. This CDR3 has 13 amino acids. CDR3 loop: CASSGGGNQPQHF. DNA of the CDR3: TGTGCCAGCAGCGGGGGAGGAAATCAGCCCCAGCATTTT. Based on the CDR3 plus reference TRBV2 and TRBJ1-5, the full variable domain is EPEVTQTPSHQVTQMGQEVILRCVPISNHLYFYWYRQILGQKVEFLVSFYNNEISEKSEIFDDQFSVERPDGSNFTLKIRSTKLEDSAMYFCASSGGGNQPQHFGDGTRLSIL.

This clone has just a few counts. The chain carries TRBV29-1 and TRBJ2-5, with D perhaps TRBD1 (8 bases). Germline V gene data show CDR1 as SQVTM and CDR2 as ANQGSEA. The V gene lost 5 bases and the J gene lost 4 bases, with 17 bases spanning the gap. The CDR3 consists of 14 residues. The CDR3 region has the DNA TGCAGCGTTTTTCGGACAGGGAGGGGAGAGACCCAGTACTTC. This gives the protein CSVFRTGRGETQYF. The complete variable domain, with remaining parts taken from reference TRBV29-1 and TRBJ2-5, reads SAVISQKPSRDICQRGTSLTIQCQVDSQVTMMFWYRQQPGQSLTLIATANQGSEATYESGFVIDKFPISRPNLTFSTLTVSNMSPEDSSIYLCSVFRTGRGETQYFGPGTRLLVL.